The TCR beta chain under discussion was sequenced for a study of cytomegalovirus exposure and HLA in healthy donors. General observations from the study: Cytomegalovirus association was assigned to over 150 TCR beta chains.

The PCR contained 60 Vbeta and 13 Jbeta primers. Assay: immunoSEQ multiplex PCR; the TCRdb copy retains only in-frame clones and omits some. The sample yields over 110,000 clones, roughly four fifths seen once. Germline-derived CDR1 and CDR2 are MNHEY and SMNVEV (reference sequence). The CDR3 is made up of 15 amino acids. Turning to this clone: The antigen is unknown.

The TCR sequence derives from a male donor in good health and CMV-seronegative. The chain employs TRBV27 and TRBJ2-5; 9 nucleotides align to TRBD2. The DNA end lines up better with TRBJ2-7; the J call may be wrong. The sequenced material came from PBMCs. The CDR3 reads CASTPTAGGLYEQYF. The CDR3 bases are TGTGCCAGCACCCCGACCGCGGGGGGGCTTTACGAGCAGTACTTC.